These 20 T cell receptor beta chains share one sample of origin, sequenced in a study of T cells after yellow fever vaccination. TCRdb fed the 5' RACE reads into MiXCR, producing one record per CDR3 protein. The sample has about 130,000 distinct CDR3 sequences; approximately 9% are singletons. The source material was CD8+ T cells sorted from PBMCs, sampled on the day of the yellow fever booster vaccination. The receptors shown here come from a man aged 18-30 years who received the YFV17D yellow fever vaccine.

This clonotype was seen a handful of times. This chain joins TRBV6-1 and TRBJ2-7; TRBD1 agrees at 9 bases. V shed 1 base, J shed 5 bases, and the junction held 9 bases outside the gene matches. There are 16 residues in the CDR3. Germline V gene sequence: CDR1 MNHNS, CDR2 SASEGT. This chain's CDR3 is CASSEVVGQGTHEQYV. Written as DNA, the CDR3 is TGTGCCAGCAGTGAAGTAGTTGGACAGGGGACCCACGAGCAGTACGTC.

The sample holds a few counts of this clonotype. The chain carries TRBV10-2 and TRBJ2-7, with D unresolved. Between the trimmed V and J ends, which lost 7 bases and 3 bases, there was a span of 13 bases. Germline loops: CDR1 WSHSY, CDR2 SAAADI. The CDR3 extends over 13 amino acids. The CDR3 coding sequence is TGCGCCAGCACGTTGGCAGAAAACTACGAGCAGTACTTC. Translated, it gives CASTLAENYEQYF.

The chain uses TRBV6-2 or TRBV6-3 and TRBJ2-1; D assignment may be TRBD1 or TRBD2 (5 bases each). Per germline, CDR1 MNHEY and CDR2 SVGEGT. The length of the CDR3 is 13 residues. V lost 6 bases and J 10 bases, leaving 16 bases between the germline ends. The DNA for the CDR3 is TGTGCCAGCAGGGGGACGCCGTACATCGAGCAGTTCTTC. Translation: CASRGTPYIEQFF.

The CDR3 coding sequence is TGTGCCAGCAGCGTAGGGGGGACGAACTACGAGCAGTACTTC. This encodes CASSVGGTNYEQYF. This rearrangement joins TRBV9 to TRBJ2-7; D could derive from TRBD1 or TRBD2 (5 bases each). This CDR3 is built from 14 residues. Germline V lookup: CDR1 SGDLS, CDR2 YYNGEE. Deletions cut 0 bases from V and 3 bases from J, with 10 bases between.

This clonotype occurred many times. This sequence joins TRBV5-5 and TRBJ1-1, with D possibly matching TRBD1 (6 bases). CDR1 is SGHKS and CDR2 is YYEKEE in the germline V gene (reference sequence). Trimming left V 1 base short and J 2 bases short, with 15 bases between. CDR3 length equals 16 residues. CDR3 amino acids: CASSLMDPTGNTEAFF. The CDR3 DNA sequence: TGTGCCAGCAGCTTGATGGACCCGACAGGAAACACTGAAGCTTTCTTT.

Only a few counts were recorded for this clonotype. V and J are TRBV28 and TRBJ2-4, with D possibly TRBD1 on 5 matching bases. CDR1 and CDR2 from the germline V gene are MDHEN and SYDVKM. The CDR3 extends over 16 amino acids. Trimming cost V 5 bases and J 2 bases, with 16 bases left between them. The CDR3 region is CASSTSQGGSKNIQYF. The CDR3 coding sequence is TGTGCCAGCAGTACCTCCCAGGGTGGGTCCAAAAACATTCAGTACTTC.

This clonotype was detected a few times. This rearrangement joins TRBV4-1 to TRBJ2-3; the match to TRBD2 covers 8 bases. Germline V gene lookup returns CDR1 MGHRA and CDR2 YSYEKL. The junction had 3 bases not matched to a gene; V was cut back by 1 base and J by 0 bases. The CDR3 covers 16 residues. The CDR3 is CASSQGSGGSTDTQYF. CDR3 bases: TGCGCCAGCAGCCAAGGGAGCGGGGGAAGCACAGATACGCAGTATTTT.

V usage is TRBV10-3 and J usage is TRBJ2-7; 9 bases are a match to TRBD2. Germline loops: CDR1 ENHRY, CDR2 SYGVKD. This CDR3 contains 15 residues. After removal of 8 bases from V and 3 bases from J, the junction contained 11 bases not matched to a gene. CDR3: CAILISGGPSYEQYF. The CDR3 DNA reads TGTGCCATCCTTATTAGCGGGGGACCTAGCTACGAGCAGTACTTC.

The J gene is TRBJ1-1, the V gene TRBV12-3 or TRBV12-4; tentatively, D is TRBD1 (6 bases). CDR3 size: 14 residues. The germline V and J ends were trimmed by 6 bases and 5 bases, with 16 bases remaining between them. The CDR3 here is CASSHPGASTEAFF. DNA of the CDR3: TGTGCCAGCAGCCACCCAGGGGCGAGTACTGAAGCTTTCTTT.

This clonotype was found a few times. The chain recombines TRBV4-1 with TRBJ2-1; 7 bases match TRBD2. CDR3 length: 17 amino acids. Germline CDR1 reads MGHRA; CDR2 reads YSYEKL. V trimming: 3 bases; J trimming: 2 bases; junction bases outside the gene matches: 10. The CDR3 DNA sequence: TGCGCCAGCAGCCACGCTCCAGCGGGGTCGGCCTACAATGAGCAGTTCTTC. Amino acid sequence: CASSHAPAGSAYNEQFF.

The chain combines TRBV9 with TRBJ2-1, with D possibly being TRBD2 (6 bases). Germline CDR1 reads SGDLS; CDR2 reads YYNGEE. V lost 1 base and J lost 4, with 12 bases in between. The CDR3 has 15 residues. Here the CDR3 reads CASSVRGAPYNEQFF. The CDR3 DNA follows: TGTGCCAGCAGCGTACGCGGGGCGCCTTACAATGAGCAGTTCTTC.

Only a few counts were recorded for this clonotype. This chain uses TRBV4-3 with TRBJ1-6; 8 nucleotides line up with TRBD1. The V gene's germline CDR1 is LGHNA and CDR2 YSLEER. J was trimmed by 9 bases and V by 4 bases; bases with no gene match: 11. There are 16 residues in the CDR3. CDR3 DNA sequence: TGCGCCAGCAGCCTGAGGACAGGGACCCTAGGTTCACCCCTCCACTTT. Protein: CASSLRTGTLGSPLHF.

This chain connects TRBV11-2 to TRBJ2-6; TRBD1 aligns across 7 bases. The germline V gene encodes CDR1 SGHAT and CDR2 FQNNGV. V shed 5 bases and J 0 bases; nucleotides not matched to a gene: 7. The length of the CDR3 is 17 residues. The CDR3 DNA sequence: TGTGCCAGCAGCCCTAGGGGGCCTAGCTCTGGGGCCAACGTCCTGACTTTC. This gives the protein CASSPRGPSSGANVLTF.

Only a few counts were recorded for this clonotype. V usage is TRBV5-1 and J usage is TRBJ2-3; tentatively, D is TRBD2 (6 bases). The V end was cut by 4 bases, the J end by 3 bases, with 18 bases between. Germline V gene data show CDR1 as SGHRS and CDR2 as YFSETQ. CDR3 length: 16 residues. This chain's CDR3 is CASSPWGSGVTDTQYF. The CDR3 DNA is TGCGCCAGCAGCCCTTGGGGATCGGGGGTTACAGATACGCAGTATTTT.

This clonotype was detected only a few times. The genes are TRBV20-1 and TRBJ2-5; 10 nucleotides align to TRBD2. The CDR3 runs to 15 residues. Losses at the gene ends were 1 base for V and 5 bases for J; bases not matched to a gene: 7. Germline assignment: CDR1 DFQATT and CDR2 SNEGSKA (reference sequence). The CDR3, as DNA: TGCAGTGCTAGAGTCCTAGCGGGGGCCCAGGAGACCCAGTACTTC. Its translation: CSARVLAGAQETQYF.

This chain connects TRBV4-2 to TRBJ1-5, with D unclear. Germline V CDR1 and CDR2: LGHNA, YNFKEQ. This CDR3 is 15 amino acids long. V was cut by 0 bases and J by 0 bases, with 6 bases left in between. CDR3 nucleotide sequence: TGTGCCAGCAGCCAAGAGGACCTTAGCAATCAGCCCCAGCATTTT. Translating it yields CASSQEDLSNQPQHF.

The rearrangement links TRBV7-3 to TRBJ2-7, with 11 positions matching TRBD1. Germline loops: CDR1 SGHTA, CDR2 FQGTGA. The CDR3 contains 14 residues. V was pared by 4 bases and J by 6 bases, with 5 bases of the junction left unmatched. In DNA, the CDR3 is TGTGCCAGCAGCTCCACTGGGACAGGGGGCGAGCAGTACTTC. Protein product: CASSSTGTGGEQYF.

In this sample, this clonotype turned up many times. CDR3 nucleotide sequence: TGTGCCAGCAGATCGGGGCTAGCGGGGGGTTCTGAGACCCAGTACTTC. Translated, it gives CASRSGLAGGSETQYF. The chain links TRBV5-8 to TRBJ2-5; TRBD2 aligns across 11 bases. There are 16 residues in the CDR3. V lost 5 bases and J lost 5; bases outside the gene matches: 11. Germline assignment: CDR1 SGHTS and CDR2 YDEGEE.

CDR3 nucleotides: TGCAGCGTTGAAGATCTGGTCAAAGGCGGGGACTATGGCTACACCTTC. This codes for CSVEDLVKGGDYGYTF. V usage is TRBV29-1 and J usage is TRBJ1-2; the D is unclear. There are 16 residues in the CDR3. The V gene's germline CDR1 is SQVTM and CDR2 ANQGSEA. V was pared by 0 bases and J by 3 bases, with 17 bases between.

This clonotype has only a few counts. The V call is TRBV7-2, the J call TRBJ2-3, with TRBD2 as a possible D gene (5 bases). V lost 5 bases to trimming and J lost 5 bases, with 20 bases between them. This CDR3 is built from 16 residues. Per the germline V gene, CDR1 is SGHTA and CDR2 is FQGNSA. The CDR3 bases are TGTGCCAGCAGCCTCTCTCCTTCCTATGGAGGAGATACGCAGTATTTT. Translating gives CASSLSPSYGGDTQYF.